A selection of T cell receptor beta chains follows, all from one sample in a study of T cell responses to AZD1222 COVID-19 vaccine. The assay was immunoSEQ multiplex PCR, and TCRdb's table has in-frame clones only and misses some. The repertoire holds about 92,000 clones, with approximately 91% as singletons. The material was peripheral blood, obtained on day 0 of AZD1222 vaccination. These receptors all stem from an adult in good health. Each CDR3 is given without its conserved first and last residue.

cdr3_aa j_call v_call
SASSAGGSYNEQF TRBJ2-1 TRBV20-1
ASSSSGRNTIY TRBJ1-3 TRBV6-2/TRBV6-3
ASSQDRWSSGANVLT TRBJ2-6 TRBV4-2
ASSPASNQPQH TRBJ1-5 TRBV5-5
ASSLGQGNTEAF TRBJ1-1 TRBV27
ASSSSVAGTGELF TRBJ2-2 TRBV19
ASSTGTANPQY TRBJ2-5 TRBV5-1
ASSSTGYGSYEQY TRBJ2-7 TRBV28
ASRPGQGTYEQY TRBJ2-7 TRBV5-1
ASTILTGELF TRBJ2-2 TRBV27
ASSPRAEGGQETQY TRBJ2-5 TRBV7-3
ASRSSWADTQY TRBJ2-3 TRBV27
ASSQDRGTGNTIY TRBJ1-3 TRBV11-3
ASSLFGKQF TRBJ2-1 TRBV27
ASRLTGILGYEQY TRBJ2-7 TRBV19
ASSLEASGITGELF TRBJ2-2 TRBV11-2
ASSLAGVWNEQF TRBJ2-1 TRBV7-6
AISDSDSRPGYT TRBJ1-2 TRBV10-3
ASSEARQAPRH TRBJ1-5 TRBV2
ASSVTNAYEQY TRBJ2-7 TRBV5-4
ASSQGSGGLQETQY TRBJ2-5 TRBV3-1/TRBV3-2
ASSLHPPGGTTYEQY TRBJ2-7 TRBV7-3
AWSESQGAVYGYT TRBJ1-2 TRBV30
ASRDPGLLGELF TRBJ2-2 TRBV28
ASSLSGTGDQPQH TRBJ1-5 TRBV18
ASSQEQGGNSPLH TRBJ1-6 TRBV4-1
ASSSGGEQY TRBJ2-7 TRBV11-2
ASSWGDSNQPQH TRBJ1-5 TRBV7-9
ASSLGDSWAEQY TRBJ2-7 TRBV5-6
ASSLGLAASYNEQF TRBJ2-1 TRBV5-1
ASSQAVRDEQY TRBJ2-7 TRBV4-2
ASSSFGVAGITGELF TRBJ2-2 TRBV27
ASSPAGGALSQPQH TRBJ1-5 TRBV28
ASSQEGWGYT TRBJ1-2 TRBV3-1/TRBV3-2
ASSQDWSNEQF TRBJ2-1 TRBV7-9
ASSERQGAYEQY TRBJ2-7 TRBV7-9
ASSLTTSGTSNEQF TRBJ2-1 TRBV28
ASSLSGRANTGELF TRBJ2-2 TRBV7-2
ASIRALTGVNEQF TRBJ2-1 TRBV6-5
ASSEVISGPAF TRBJ1-1 TRBV6-1
ASSLKGQNTEAF TRBJ1-1 TRBV7-2
ASSLGGGRVKHEQF TRBJ2-1 TRBV7-2
ASSLGDRGGITEAF TRBJ1-1 TRBV5-4
ASSEGLAGVSDTQY TRBJ2-3 TRBV9
ASSLVGAGASTDTQY TRBJ2-3 TRBV7-8
AWGRKGANYNEQF TRBJ2-1 TRBV30
ASSQGRIEYGYT TRBJ1-2 TRBV14